The clone carrying this T cell receptor (beta chain) was detected only a few times. The antigen remains undetermined. Blood CD4+ CD25-low CD127-high conventional T cells supplied the genomic DNA template. The CDR3 runs to 14 residues. Trimming cost V 4 bases and J 1 base, with 10 bases left between them. CDR1 MGHRA and CDR2 YSYEKL come from the germline V gene. Clones were sequenced by immunoSEQ multiplex PCR, and TCRdb holds only the in-frame ones, with some missing. The sample lists under 35,000 clones; about 70% were seen once. The record originates from a study of regulatory and conventional T cells in RAG deficiency. Study results and limitations: These Omenn syndrome Treg sorts may hold peripherally activated cells instead. Control T-cell subsets had markedly higher Shannon entropy and lower Simpson indices than RAG-deficient patients. Patient subsets had shorter CDR3s; Omenn Treg-Tconv overlap exceeded 80%.

These same records also appear under a second study, on regulatory T cells. As that report states: The PCR used 52 TRBV and 13 TRBJ primers.

V gene TRBV4-1 combines with J gene TRBJ2-5, with unresolved D. The specimen was CD4+ effector T cells sorted from blood. The sequence was obtained from a human donor in good health. CDR3 sequence: CASSLVDFQETQYF. For the CDR3, the DNA is TGCGCCAGCAGCCTCGTTGACTTCCAAGAGACCCAGTACTTC.